This TCR beta chain was recovered during a study of cytomegalovirus exposure and HLA in healthy donors. Study-wide findings and caveats: In an earlier analysis, productive rearrangement rates for most beta V segments clustered near 90% or 30%. In a later analysis, specific HLA alleles were associated with around 17,000 TCR beta sequences at a 0.05 false discovery rate. Later analysis identified a missense DCLRE1C variant that was linked to TCR beta V- and J-gene trimming.

About this clone: Its antigen is not known.

CDR3 length equals 15 residues. Germline loops: CDR1 SGHAT, CDR2 FQNNGV. The V gene lost 5 bases and the J gene lost 1 base, with 14 bases spanning the gap. These donors counted as nominally healthy when sampled, but unrecorded immune exposures were likely. The PCR contained 60 Vbeta and 13 Jbeta primers. Sequencing was performed with immunoSEQ multiplex PCR; in TCRdb, only in-frame clones are kept and a portion is missing. The clone table shows fewer than 130,000 clones, with the ten largest holding about 0.59%. This chain connects TRBV11-2 to TRBJ1-1; no definite D call. Sequenced: PBMCs. The receptor was derived from a man over 45 in good health and CMV-seronegative. Written as DNA, the CDR3 is TGTGCCAGCAGCCCCAGCCGTGCGGGGAACACTGAAGCTTTCTTT. Its translation is CASSPSRAGNTEAFF.